This TCR beta chain is drawn from a study of shared clonotypes between healthy human individuals. As for this clone: Its cognate antigen is unknown.

Data came from immunoSEQ multiplex PCR; TCRdb stores just in-frame clones and leaves some out. The sample records roughly 2,000,000 clones, about 94% being singletons. Germline CDR1 GTSNPN, CDR2 SVGIG (reference sequence). Trimming removed 3 bases at V and 4 bases at J, with 9 bases between. This CDR3 spans 12 amino acids. Notes on the study in general: Sharing of clonotypes among donors was expected to vary with sequencing depth.

Terminally differentiated effector memory CD45RA+ cells were excluded by CCR7 positive selection of CD45RO-negative cells. Sequencing was carried out using naive CD8+ T cells sorted from blood. This sequence was found in a man aged 18 to 29 in good health. V usage is TRBV30 and J usage is TRBJ1-1; D is perhaps TRBD1 (5 bases). CDR3 amino acids: CAWSREITEAFF. For the CDR3, the DNA is TGTGCCTGGAGCAGGGAGATCACTGAAGCTTTCTTT.